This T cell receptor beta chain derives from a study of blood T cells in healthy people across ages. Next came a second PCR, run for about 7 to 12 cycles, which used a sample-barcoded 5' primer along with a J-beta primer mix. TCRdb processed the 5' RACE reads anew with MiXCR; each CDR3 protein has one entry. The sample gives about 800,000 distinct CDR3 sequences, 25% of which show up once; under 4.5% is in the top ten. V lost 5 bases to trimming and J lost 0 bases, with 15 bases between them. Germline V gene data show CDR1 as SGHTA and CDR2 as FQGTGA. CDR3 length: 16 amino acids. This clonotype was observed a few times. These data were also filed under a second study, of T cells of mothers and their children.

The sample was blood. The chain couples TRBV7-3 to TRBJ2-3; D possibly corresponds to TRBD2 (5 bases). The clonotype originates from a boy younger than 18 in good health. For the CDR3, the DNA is TGTGCCAGCAGCCCTGTTGGAGGTCAGAGCACAGATACGCAGTATTTT. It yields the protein CASSPVGGQSTDTQYF.